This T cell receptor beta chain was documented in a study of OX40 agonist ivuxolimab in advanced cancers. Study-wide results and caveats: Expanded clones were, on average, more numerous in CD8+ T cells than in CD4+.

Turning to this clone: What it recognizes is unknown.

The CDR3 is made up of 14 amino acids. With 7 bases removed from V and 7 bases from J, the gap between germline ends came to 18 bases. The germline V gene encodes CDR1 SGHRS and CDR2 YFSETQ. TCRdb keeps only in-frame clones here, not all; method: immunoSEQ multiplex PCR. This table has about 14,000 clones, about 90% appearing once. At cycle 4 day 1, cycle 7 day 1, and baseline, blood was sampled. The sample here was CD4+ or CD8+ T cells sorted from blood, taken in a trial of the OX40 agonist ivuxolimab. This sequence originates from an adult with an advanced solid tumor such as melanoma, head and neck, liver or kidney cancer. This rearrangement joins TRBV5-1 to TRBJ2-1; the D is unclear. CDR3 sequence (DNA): TGCGCCAGCTCTCATGGTGACATCACTAATGAGCAGTTCTTC. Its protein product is CASSHGDITNEQFF.